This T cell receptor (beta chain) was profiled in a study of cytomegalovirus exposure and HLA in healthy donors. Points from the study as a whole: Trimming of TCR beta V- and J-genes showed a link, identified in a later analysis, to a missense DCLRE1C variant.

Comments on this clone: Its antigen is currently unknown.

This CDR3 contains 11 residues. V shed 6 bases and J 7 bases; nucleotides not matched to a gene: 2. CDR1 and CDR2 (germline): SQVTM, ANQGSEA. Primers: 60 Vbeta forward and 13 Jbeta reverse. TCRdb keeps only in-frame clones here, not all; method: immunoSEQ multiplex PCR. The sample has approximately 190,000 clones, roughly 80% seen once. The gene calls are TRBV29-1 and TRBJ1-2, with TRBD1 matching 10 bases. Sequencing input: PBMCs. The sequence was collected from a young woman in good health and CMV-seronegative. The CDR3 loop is CSVGTGAGYTF. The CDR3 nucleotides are TGCAGCGTGGGGACAGGGGCTGGCTACACCTTC. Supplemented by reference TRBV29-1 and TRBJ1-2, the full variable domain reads SAVISQKPSRDICQRGTSLTIQCQVDSQVTMMFWYRQQPGQSLTLIATANQGSEATYESGFVIDKFPISRPNLTFSTLTVSNMSPEDSSIYLCSVGTGAGYTFGSGTRLTVV.